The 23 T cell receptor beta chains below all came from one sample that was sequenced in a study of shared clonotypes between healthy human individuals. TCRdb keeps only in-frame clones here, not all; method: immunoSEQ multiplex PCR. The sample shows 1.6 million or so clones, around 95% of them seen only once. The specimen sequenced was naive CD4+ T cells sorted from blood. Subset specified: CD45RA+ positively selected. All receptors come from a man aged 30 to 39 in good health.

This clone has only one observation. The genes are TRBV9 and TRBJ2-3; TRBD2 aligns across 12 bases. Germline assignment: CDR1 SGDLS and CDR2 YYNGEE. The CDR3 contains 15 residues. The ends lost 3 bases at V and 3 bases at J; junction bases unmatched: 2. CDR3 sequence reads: CASSGGTSGTDTQYF. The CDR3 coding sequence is TGTGCCAGCAGCGGCGGGACTAGCGGGACAGATACGCAGTATTTT.

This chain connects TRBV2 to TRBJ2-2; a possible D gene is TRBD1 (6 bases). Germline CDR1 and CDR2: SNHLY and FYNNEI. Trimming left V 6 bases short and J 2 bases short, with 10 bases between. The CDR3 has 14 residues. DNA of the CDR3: TGTGCCAGCAGAGGACAGTTAAACACCGGGGAGCTGTTTTTT. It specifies CASRGQLNTGELFF.

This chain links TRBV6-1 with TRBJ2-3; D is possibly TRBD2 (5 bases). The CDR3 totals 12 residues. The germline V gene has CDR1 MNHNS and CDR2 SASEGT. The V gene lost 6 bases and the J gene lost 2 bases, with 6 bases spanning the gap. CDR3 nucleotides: TGTGCCAGCAGCGGGGTCACAGATACGCAGTATTTT. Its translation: CASSGVTDTQYF.

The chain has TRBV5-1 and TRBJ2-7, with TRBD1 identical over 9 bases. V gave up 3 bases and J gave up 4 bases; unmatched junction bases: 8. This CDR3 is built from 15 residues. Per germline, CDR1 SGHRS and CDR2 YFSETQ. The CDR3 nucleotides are TGCGCCAGCAGCTATTTGCCGGGACAGGGTTACGAGCAGTACTTC. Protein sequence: CASSYLPGQGYEQYF.

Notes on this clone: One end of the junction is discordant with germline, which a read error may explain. CDR3: CASSLGTGRTDTQYF. The CDR3 DNA reads as TGTGCTAGCAGCTTGGGGACAGGGCGCACAGATACGCAGTATTTT. This chain connects TRBV7-7 to TRBJ2-3; 9 bases agree with TRBD1. The CDR3 is 15 amino acids. CDR1 is SSHAT, CDR2 FNYEAQ, per germline (reference sequence).

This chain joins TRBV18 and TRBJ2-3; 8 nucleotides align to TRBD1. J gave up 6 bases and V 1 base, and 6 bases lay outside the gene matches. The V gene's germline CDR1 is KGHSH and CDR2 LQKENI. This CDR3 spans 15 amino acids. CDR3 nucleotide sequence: TGTGCCAGCTCACCACGGACAGGGATGGGGGATACGCAGTATTTT. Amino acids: CASSPRTGMGDTQYF.

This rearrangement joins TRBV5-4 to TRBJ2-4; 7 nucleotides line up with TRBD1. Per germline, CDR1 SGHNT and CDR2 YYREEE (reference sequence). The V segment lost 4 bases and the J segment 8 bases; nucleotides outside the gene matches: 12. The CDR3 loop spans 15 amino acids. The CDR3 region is CASSLKRTTGDIQYF. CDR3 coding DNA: TGTGCCAGCAGCCTGAAAAGGACAACAGGGGACATTCAGTACTTC.

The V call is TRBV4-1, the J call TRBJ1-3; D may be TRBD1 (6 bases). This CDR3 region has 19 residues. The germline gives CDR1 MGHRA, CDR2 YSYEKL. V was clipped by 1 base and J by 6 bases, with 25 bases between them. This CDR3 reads CASSQAGTHRKNNLNTIYF. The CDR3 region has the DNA TGCGCCAGCAGCCAAGCCGGGACACACCGAAAGAATAATTTAAACACCATATATTTT.

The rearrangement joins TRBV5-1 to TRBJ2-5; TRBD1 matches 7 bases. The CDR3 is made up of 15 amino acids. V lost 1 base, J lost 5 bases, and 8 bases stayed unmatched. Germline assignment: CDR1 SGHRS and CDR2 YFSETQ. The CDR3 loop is CASSLLGTVEETQYF. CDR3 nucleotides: TGCGCCAGCAGCTTGCTCGGGACAGTTGAGGAGACCCAGTACTTC.

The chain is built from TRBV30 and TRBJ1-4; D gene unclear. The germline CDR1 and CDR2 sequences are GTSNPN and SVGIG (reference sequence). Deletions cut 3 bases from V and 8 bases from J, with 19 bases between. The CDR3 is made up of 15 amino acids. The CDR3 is CAWSVLAAGDEKLFF. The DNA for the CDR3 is TGTGCCTGGAGCGTCCTGGCTGCAGGCGACGAAAAACTGTTTTTT.

The CDR3 DNA reads as TGTGCCAGCAGCTCGAGGAAGGGGGCGCTGAGCACAGATACGCAGTATTTT. Translation: CASSSRKGALSTDTQYF. The chain couples TRBV11-3 to TRBJ2-3; 7 positions agree with TRBD1. CDR1 SGHNT and CDR2 YENEEA come from the germline V gene. CDR3 length: 17 amino acids. After removal of 4 bases from V and 0 bases from J, the junction contained 10 bases not matched to a gene.

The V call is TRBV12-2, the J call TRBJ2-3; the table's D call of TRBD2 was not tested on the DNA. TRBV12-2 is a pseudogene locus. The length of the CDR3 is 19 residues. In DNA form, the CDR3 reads TGTGCAAGTCGCTTAGTCTCTGGGGGTAGCGGGAGGGAGACAGATACGCAGTATTTT. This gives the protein CASRLVSGGSGRETDTQYF.

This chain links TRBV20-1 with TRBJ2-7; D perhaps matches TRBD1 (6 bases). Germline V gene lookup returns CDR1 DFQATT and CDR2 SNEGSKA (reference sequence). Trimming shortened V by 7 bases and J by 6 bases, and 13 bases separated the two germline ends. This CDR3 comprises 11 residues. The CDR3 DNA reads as TGCAGTGGGGAGAGGGGGAGCGAGCAGTACTTC. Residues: CSGERGSEQYF.

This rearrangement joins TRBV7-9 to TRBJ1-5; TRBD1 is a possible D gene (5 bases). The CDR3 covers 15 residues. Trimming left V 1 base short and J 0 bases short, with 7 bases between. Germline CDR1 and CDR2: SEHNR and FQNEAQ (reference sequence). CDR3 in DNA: TGTGCCAGCAGCTTAGGGGACCATAGCAATCAGCCCCAGCATTTT. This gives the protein CASSLGDHSNQPQHF.

Here the CDR3 DNA reads TGTGCCAGCAAGCTTGCCGGGACAGGGGGCTACTATGGCTACACCTTC. This sequence encodes CASKLAGTGGYYGYTF. This rearrangement joins TRBV28 to TRBJ1-2; 12 bases line up with TRBD1. Germline lookup yields CDR1 MDHEN and CDR2 SYDVKM. CDR3 length: 16 residues. V gave up 7 bases and J gave up 3 bases; unmatched junction bases: 9.

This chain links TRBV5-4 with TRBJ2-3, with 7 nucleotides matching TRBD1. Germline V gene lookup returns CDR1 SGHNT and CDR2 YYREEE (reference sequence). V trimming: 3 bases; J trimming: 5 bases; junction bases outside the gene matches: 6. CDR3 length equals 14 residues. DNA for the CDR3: TGTGCCAGCAGCTCCCGGGACAGTAAAGATACGCAGTATTTT. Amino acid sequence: CASSSRDSKDTQYF.

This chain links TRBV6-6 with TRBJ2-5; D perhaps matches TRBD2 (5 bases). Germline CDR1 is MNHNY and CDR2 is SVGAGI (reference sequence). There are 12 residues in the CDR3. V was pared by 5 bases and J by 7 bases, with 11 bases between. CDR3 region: CASSHKGGTQYF. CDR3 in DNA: TGTGCCAGCAGTCACAAAGGAGGGACCCAGTACTTC.

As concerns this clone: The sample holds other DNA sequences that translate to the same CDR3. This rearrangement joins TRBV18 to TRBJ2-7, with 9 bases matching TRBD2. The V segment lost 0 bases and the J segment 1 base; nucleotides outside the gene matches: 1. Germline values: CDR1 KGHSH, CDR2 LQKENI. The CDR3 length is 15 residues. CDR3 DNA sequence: TGTGCCAGCTCACCACCCAGCGGGAGGTCCTACGAGCAGTACTTC. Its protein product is CASSPPSGRSYEQYF.

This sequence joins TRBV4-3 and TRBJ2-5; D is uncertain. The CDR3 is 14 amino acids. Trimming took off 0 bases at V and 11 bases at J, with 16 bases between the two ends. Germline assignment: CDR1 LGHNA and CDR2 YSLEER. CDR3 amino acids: CASSQDRGGVPQYF. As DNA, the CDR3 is TGCGCCAGCAGCCAAGATCGAGGCGGAGTGCCGCAGTACTTC.

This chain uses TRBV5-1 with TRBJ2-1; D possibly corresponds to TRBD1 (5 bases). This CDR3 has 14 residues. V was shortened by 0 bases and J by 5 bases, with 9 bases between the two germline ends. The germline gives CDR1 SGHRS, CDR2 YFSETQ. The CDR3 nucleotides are TGCGCCAGCAGCTTGGGATTAGGGGACAATGAGCAGTTCTTC. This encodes CASSLGLGDNEQFF.

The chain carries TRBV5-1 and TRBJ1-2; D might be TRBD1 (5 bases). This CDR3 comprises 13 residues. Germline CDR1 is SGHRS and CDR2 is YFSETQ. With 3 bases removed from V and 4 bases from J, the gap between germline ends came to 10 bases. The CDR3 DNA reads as TGCGCCAGCAGCTCGGACACATCCTATGGCTACACCTTC. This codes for CASSSDTSYGYTF.

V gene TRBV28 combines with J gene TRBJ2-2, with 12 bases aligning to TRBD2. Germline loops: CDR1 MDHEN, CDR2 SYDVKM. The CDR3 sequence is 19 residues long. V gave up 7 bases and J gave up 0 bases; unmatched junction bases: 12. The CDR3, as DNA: TGTGCCAGCAAGCCCCCTAGGGCTAGCGGGAGGGCGAACACCGGGGAGCTGTTTTTT. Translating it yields CASKPPRASGRANTGELFF.

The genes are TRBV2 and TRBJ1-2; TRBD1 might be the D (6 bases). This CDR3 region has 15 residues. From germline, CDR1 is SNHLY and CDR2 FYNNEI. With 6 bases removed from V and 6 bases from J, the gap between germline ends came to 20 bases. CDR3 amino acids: CASSPRARGINGYTF. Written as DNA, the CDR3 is TGTGCCAGCAGCCCCCGGGCGAGGGGGATTAATGGCTACACCTTC.